Following are 19 T cell receptor beta chains from one sample sequenced in a study of blood T cell repertoires in COVID-19. Data came from immunoSEQ multiplex PCR; TCRdb stores just in-frame clones and leaves some out. The sample yields approximately 52,000 clones, 80% to 90% seen once. Sequenced sample: peripheral blood. These receptors all stem from a woman aged 80 or older with acute or convalescent COVID-19.

This sequence joins TRBV20-1 and TRBJ1-2; no firm D call. The germline gives CDR1 DFQATT, CDR2 SNEGSKA (reference sequence). This CDR3 contains 13 residues. V was cut by 3 bases and J by 4 bases, with 12 bases left in between. CDR3 loop: CSASHPRGYGYTF. CDR3 DNA sequence: TGCAGTGCTAGTCACCCACGGGGCTATGGCTACACCTTC.

The gene calls are TRBV7-9 and TRBJ2-7; 8 bases line up with TRBD1. Germline trimming cut 6 bases from V and 2 bases from J; bases unmatched to any gene: 6. The length of the CDR3 is 14 residues. Germline CDR1 and CDR2: SEHNR and FQNEAQ (reference sequence). CDR3 sequence (DNA): TGTGCCAGCAGTCCGGACAGGGACACCTACGAGCAGTACTTC. Encoded protein: CASSPDRDTYEQYF. The variable domain in full, with the rest retrieved from reference TRBV7-9 and TRBJ2-7, is DTGVSQNPRHKITKRGQNVTFRCDPISEHNRLYWYRQTLGQGPEFLTYFQNEAQLEKSRLLSDRFSAERPKGSFSTLEIQRTEQGDSAMYLCASSPDRDTYEQYFGPGTRLTVT.

This chain joins TRBV19 and TRBJ1-5; weak D call: TRBD1 (5 bases). Germline V gives CDR1 LNHDA, CDR2 SQIVND (reference sequence). The CDR3 consists of 15 residues. The V end was cut by 5 bases, the J end by 5 bases, with 16 bases between. As DNA, the CDR3 is TGTGCCAGTAGTTTCGACGGAGTAGGGGATCAGCCCCAGCATTTT. Protein sequence: CASSFDGVGDQPQHF.

V is TRBV6-5 and J is TRBJ1-4; TRBD1 matches at 9 bases. CDR1 and CDR2 (germline): MNHEY, SVGAGI. The CDR3 has 16 amino acids. Trimming at V came to 2 bases and at J to 5 bases, leaving 6 bases not matched to a gene. The CDR3 is CASSYRTGQGNEKLFF. CDR3 bases: TGTGCCAGCAGTTACAGAACGGGACAGGGAAATGAAAAACTGTTTTTT.

This clone was observed a handful of times. The chain's CDR3 is CASSSLTGKKSSEAFF. Written as DNA, the CDR3 is TGCGCCAGCAGCTCTTTGACAGGGAAAAAGAGTTCTGAAGCTTTCTTT. The chain is built from TRBV5-1 and TRBJ1-1, with 7 bases lining up with TRBD1. Germline V lookup: CDR1 SGHRS, CDR2 YFSETQ. The CDR3 loop spans 16 amino acids. Trimming at V came to 3 bases and at J to 6 bases, leaving 14 bases not matched to a gene.

In this sample, this clone turned up many times. At the DNA level, this CDR3 is encoded by other sequences in the same sample as well. The chain recombines TRBV18 with TRBJ1-5; D gene uncertain. CDR3 size: 15 residues. Germline V CDR1 and CDR2: KGHSH, LQKENI. Trimming stripped 3 bases from V and 2 bases from J, with 11 bases between. The CDR3 DNA reads as TGTGCCAGCTCACCCGATCGCGGCGGCAATCAGCCCCAGCATTTT. Protein product: CASSPDRGGNQPQHF.

The CDR3 coding sequence is TGTGCCAGCAGCGTCGGTGGACAGGGCGGGTCACCCCTCCACTTT. Translating it yields CASSVGGQGGSPLHF. The chain joins TRBV9 to TRBJ1-6; 8 bases agree with TRBD1. The CDR3 is 15 amino acids. Germline V gene data show CDR1 as SGDLS and CDR2 as YYNGEE. V dropped 2 bases and J dropped 10; count of bases not matched to a gene: 8.

The chain joins TRBV7-2 to TRBJ1-2; D gene ambiguous. The germline gives CDR1 SGHTA, CDR2 FQGNSA. Trimming took 0 bases from V and 2 from J, leaving 13 bases between them. CDR3 length: 16 residues. CDR3 sequence: CASSLALGNVNYGYTF. The CDR3 region has the DNA TGTGCCAGCAGCTTAGCGCTAGGAAATGTAAACTATGGCTACACCTTC.

This chain links TRBV5-1 with TRBJ2-3; TRBD1 aligns across 8 bases. With 4 bases clipped from V and 0 bases from J, the junction kept 1 base outside the gene matches. CDR1 and CDR2 (germline): SGHRS, YFSETQ. The CDR3 has 14 residues. CDR3 DNA: TGCGCCAGCAGCGACAGGGGAAGCACAGATACGCAGTATTTT. Translated: CASSDRGSTDTQYF.

The chain uses TRBV6-5 and TRBJ2-7; weak D call: TRBD1 (6 bases). The CDR3 is made up of 13 amino acids. The ends were cut back, 10 bases at V and 6 bases at J, with 19 bases in the middle. Germline CDR1 is MNHEY and CDR2 is SVGAGI. The DNA for the CDR3 is TGTGCCACTACAATTGGGGGCCTAGGCGAGCAGTACTTC. It specifies CATTIGGLGEQYF.

The rearrangement joins TRBV18 to TRBJ2-2; no reliable D call. V lost 0 bases, J lost 0 bases, and 8 bases lay in between. CDR1 is KGHSH, CDR2 LQKENI, per germline. The CDR3 length is 16 residues. The CDR3 DNA sequence: TGTGCCAGCTCACCACCGCCAGGAACGAACACCGGGGAGCTGTTTTTT. It translates to CASSPPPGTNTGELFF. The whole variable domain, filled in from reference TRBV18 and TRBJ2-2, reads NAGVMQNPRHLVRRRGQEARLRCSPMKGHSHVYWYRQLPEEGLKFMVYLQKENIIDESGMPKERFSAEFPKEGPSILRIQQVVRGDSAAYFCASSPPPGTNTGELFFGEGSRLTVL.

V usage is TRBV6-5 and J usage is TRBJ1-1; D may be TRBD1 (5 bases). Trimming shortened V by 4 bases and J by 8 bases, and 14 bases separated the two germline ends. CDR1 is MNHEY, CDR2 SVGAGI, per germline. The CDR3 contains 13 residues. The DNA of the CDR3 is TGTGCCAGCAGTTTTCGACAGATTTCGGAAGCTTTCTTT. Protein sequence: CASSFRQISEAFF.

V and J are TRBV5-4 and TRBJ2-3; tentative D call: TRBD1 (5 bases). The CDR3 has 14 amino acids. Germline loops: CDR1 SGHNT, CDR2 YYREEE (reference sequence). Trimming shortened V by 4 bases and J by 4 bases, and 13 bases separated the two germline ends. The CDR3 here is CASSPLGASDTQYF. CDR3 nucleotides: TGTGCCAGCAGCCCGTTAGGGGCCTCAGATACGCAGTATTTT.

The genes are TRBV5-6 and TRBJ1-2; D is possibly TRBD1 (5 bases). In germline, CDR1 is SGHDT, CDR2 YYEEEE. Deletions cut 2 bases from V and 2 bases from J, with 7 bases between. The CDR3 length is 13 residues. The CDR3 region has the DNA TGTGCCAGCAGCTTAGACAGCAACTATGGCTACACCTTC. It encodes CASSLDSNYGYTF. Using reference TRBV5-6 and TRBJ1-2 for the parts outside the CDR3, the full variable domain is DAGVTQSPTHLIKTRGQQVTLRCSPKSGHDTVSWYQQALGQGPQFIFQYYEEEERQRGNFPDRFSGHQFPNYSSELNVNALLLGDSALYLCASSLDSNYGYTFGSGTRLTVV.

The chain has TRBV12-3 or TRBV12-4 and TRBJ1-1; tentatively, D is TRBD1 (5 bases). Trimming cost V 6 bases and J 5 bases, with 13 bases left between them. This CDR3 is built from 13 residues. CDR3 amino acids: CASSAGWQTEAFF. The CDR3, as DNA: TGTGCCAGCAGCGCAGGGTGGCAAACTGAAGCTTTCTTT.

This rearrangement joins TRBV5-5 to TRBJ2-1; maybe TRBD1 (6 bases). Looked up from germline, CDR1 is SGHKS and CDR2 is YYEKEE (reference sequence). Trimming left V 3 bases short and J 0 bases short, with 22 bases between. This CDR3 region has 19 residues. As DNA, the CDR3 is TGTGCCAGCAGCTGGGGAAGTTTGAGGGGGTCATACTCCTACAATGAGCAGTTCTTC. Translating gives CASSWGSLRGSYSYNEQFF.

The chain carries TRBV4-1 and TRBJ1-3; maybe TRBD1 (6 bases). CDR3 length: 17 residues. Germline values: CDR1 MGHRA, CDR2 YSYEKL. Trimming left V 4 bases short and J 0 bases short, with 16 bases between. CDR3 DNA sequence: TGCGCCAGCAGCCTTCAAGAGGAAGGGGGCTCTGGAAACACCATATATTTT. The encoded protein is CASSLQEEGGSGNTIYF.

This chain joins TRBV5-6 and TRBJ1-4; 7 nucleotides agree with TRBD1. The CDR3 has 14 residues. From germline, CDR1 is SGHDT and CDR2 YYEEEE. With V trimmed by 1 base and J by 5 bases, 2 bases remained unmatched. CDR3 bases: TGTGCCAGCAGCTTGACAGGGGTGAATGAAAAACTGTTTTTT. Amino acids: CASSLTGVNEKLFF.

The chain employs TRBV30 and TRBJ1-6, with a tentative D call TRBD1 (6 bases). Germline loops: CDR1 GTSNPN, CDR2 SVGIG (reference sequence). The CDR3 sequence is 13 residues long. Trimming left V 4 bases short and J 6 bases short, with 10 bases between. The CDR3 here is CAWNRDTNSPLHF. The CDR3 bases are TGTGCCTGGAATAGGGACACTAATTCACCCCTCCACTTT.